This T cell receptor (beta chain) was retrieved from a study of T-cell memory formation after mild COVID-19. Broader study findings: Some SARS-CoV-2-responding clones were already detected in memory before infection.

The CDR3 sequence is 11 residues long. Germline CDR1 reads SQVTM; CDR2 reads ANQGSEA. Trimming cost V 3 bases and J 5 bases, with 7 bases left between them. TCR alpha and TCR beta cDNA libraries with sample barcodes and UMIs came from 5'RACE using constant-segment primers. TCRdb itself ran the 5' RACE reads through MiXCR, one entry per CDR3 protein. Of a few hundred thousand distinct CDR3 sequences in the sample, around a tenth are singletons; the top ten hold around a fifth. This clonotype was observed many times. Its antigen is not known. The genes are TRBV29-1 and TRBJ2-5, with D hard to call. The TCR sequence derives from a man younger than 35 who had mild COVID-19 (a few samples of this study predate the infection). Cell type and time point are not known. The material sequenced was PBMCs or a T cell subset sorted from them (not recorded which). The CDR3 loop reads CSVDVGETQYF. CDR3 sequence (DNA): TGCAGCGTTGACGTCGGGGAGACCCAGTACTTC.